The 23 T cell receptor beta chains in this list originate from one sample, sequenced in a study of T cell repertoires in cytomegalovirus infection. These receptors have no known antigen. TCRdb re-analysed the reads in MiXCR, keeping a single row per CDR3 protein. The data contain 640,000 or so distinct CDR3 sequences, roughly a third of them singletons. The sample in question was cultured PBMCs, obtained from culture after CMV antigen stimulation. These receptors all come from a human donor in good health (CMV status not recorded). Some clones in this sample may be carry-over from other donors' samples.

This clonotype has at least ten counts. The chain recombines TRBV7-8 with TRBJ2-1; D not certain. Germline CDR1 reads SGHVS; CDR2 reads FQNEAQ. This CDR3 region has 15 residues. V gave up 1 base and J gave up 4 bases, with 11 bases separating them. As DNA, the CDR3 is TGTGCCAGCAGCTTAGTAGAATCCTTTTACAATGAGCAGTTCTTC. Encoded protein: CASSLVESFYNEQFF.

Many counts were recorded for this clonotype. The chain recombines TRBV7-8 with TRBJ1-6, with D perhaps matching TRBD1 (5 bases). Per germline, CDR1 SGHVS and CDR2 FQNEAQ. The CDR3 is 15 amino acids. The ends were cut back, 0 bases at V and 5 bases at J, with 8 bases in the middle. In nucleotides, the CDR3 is TGTGCCAGCAGCTTAGCTCGACAGCATAATTCACCCCTCCACTTT. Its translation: CASSLARQHNSPLHF.

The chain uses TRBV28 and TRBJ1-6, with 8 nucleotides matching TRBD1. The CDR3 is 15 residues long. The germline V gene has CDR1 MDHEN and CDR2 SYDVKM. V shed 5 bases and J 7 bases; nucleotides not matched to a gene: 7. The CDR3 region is CASSADGQGNSPLHF. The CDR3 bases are TGTGCCAGCAGTGCAGACGGACAGGGAAATTCACCCCTCCACTTT.

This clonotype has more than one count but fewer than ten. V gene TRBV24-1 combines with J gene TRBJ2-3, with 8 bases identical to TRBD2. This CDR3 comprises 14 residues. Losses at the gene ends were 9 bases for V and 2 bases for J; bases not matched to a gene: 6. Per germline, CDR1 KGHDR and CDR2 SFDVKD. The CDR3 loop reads CATRGRGDTDTQYF. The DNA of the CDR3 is TGTGCCACCCGAGGGCGGGGGGACACAGATACGCAGTATTTT.

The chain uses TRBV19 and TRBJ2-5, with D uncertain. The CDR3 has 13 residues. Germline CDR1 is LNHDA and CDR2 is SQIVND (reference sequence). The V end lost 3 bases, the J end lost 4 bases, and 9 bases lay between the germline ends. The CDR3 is CASSIGRRETQYF. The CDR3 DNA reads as TGTGCCAGTAGTATTGGTAGGAGAGAGACCCAGTACTTC. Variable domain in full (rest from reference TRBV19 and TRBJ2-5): DGGITQSPKYLFRKEGQNVTLSCEQNLNHDAMYWYRQDPGQGLRLIYYSQIVNDFQKGDIAEGYSVSREKKESFPLTVTSAQKNPTAFYLCASSIGRRETQYFGPGTRLLVL.

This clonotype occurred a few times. CDR3 nucleotides: TGTGCCAGCAGTTACACCACCCCCGGGACAGGGAATGTGAACTATGGCTACACCTTC. This translates into CASSYTTPGTGNVNYGYTF. The rearrangement joins TRBV6-8 to TRBJ1-2, with 9 bases aligning to TRBD1. The junction had 15 bases not matched to a gene; V was cut back by 2 bases and J by 2 bases. Germline lookup yields CDR1 MNHGY and CDR2 SAAAGT. The CDR3 runs to 19 residues.

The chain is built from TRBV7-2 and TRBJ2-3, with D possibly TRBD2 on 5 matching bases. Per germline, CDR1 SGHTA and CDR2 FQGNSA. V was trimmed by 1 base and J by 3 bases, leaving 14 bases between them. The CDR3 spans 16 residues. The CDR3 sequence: CASSLEVASLTDTQYF. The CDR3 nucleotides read TGTGCCAGCAGCTTAGAGGTCGCTAGCTTAACAGATACGCAGTATTTT.

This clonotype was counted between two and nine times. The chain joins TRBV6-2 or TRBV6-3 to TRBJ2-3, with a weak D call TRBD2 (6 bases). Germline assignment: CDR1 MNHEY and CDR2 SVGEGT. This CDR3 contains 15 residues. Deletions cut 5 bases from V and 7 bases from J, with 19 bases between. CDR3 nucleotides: TGTGCCAGCAGTCGGTCGGGACTCCTTACCCATACGCAGTATTTT. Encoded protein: CASSRSGLLTHTQYF.

CDR3 in DNA: TGTGCCAGCAGCCTGGGGGAATTAGGCACAGATACGCAGTATTTT. It encodes CASSLGELGTDTQYF. The chain is built from TRBV7-9 and TRBJ2-3; D may match TRBD1 or TRBD2 (5 bases each). The ends were cut back, 5 bases at V and 1 base at J, with 13 bases in the middle. The CDR3 runs to 15 residues. The germline V gene encodes CDR1 SEHNR and CDR2 FQNEAQ (reference sequence).

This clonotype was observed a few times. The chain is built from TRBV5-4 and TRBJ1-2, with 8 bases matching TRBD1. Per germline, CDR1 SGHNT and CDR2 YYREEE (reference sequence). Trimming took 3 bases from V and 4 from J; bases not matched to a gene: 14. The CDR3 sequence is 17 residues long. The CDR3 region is CASSYLLGQGAIYGYTF. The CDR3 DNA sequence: TGTGCCAGCAGCTATTTACTGGGTCAGGGGGCCATCTATGGCTACACCTTC.

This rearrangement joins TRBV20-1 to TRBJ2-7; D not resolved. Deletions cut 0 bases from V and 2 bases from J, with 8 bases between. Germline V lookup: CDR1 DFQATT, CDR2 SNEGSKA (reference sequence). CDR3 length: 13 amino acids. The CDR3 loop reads CSARDTVTYEQYF. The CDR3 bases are TGCAGTGCTAGAGATACAGTTACCTACGAGCAGTACTTC.

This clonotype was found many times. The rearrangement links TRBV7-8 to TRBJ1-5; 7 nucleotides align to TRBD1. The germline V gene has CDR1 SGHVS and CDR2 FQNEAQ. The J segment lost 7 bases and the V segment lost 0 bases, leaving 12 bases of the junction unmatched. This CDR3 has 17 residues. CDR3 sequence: CASSLAPVQGTNQPQHF. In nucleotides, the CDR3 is TGTGCCAGCAGCTTAGCCCCAGTACAGGGGACGAACCAGCCCCAGCATTTT.

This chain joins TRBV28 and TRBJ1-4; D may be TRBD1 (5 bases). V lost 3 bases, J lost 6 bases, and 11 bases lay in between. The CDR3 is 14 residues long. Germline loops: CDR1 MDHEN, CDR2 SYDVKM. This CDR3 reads CASSLGGFDEKLFF. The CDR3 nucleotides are TGTGCCAGCAGTTTGGGGGGTTTTGATGAAAAACTGTTTTTT. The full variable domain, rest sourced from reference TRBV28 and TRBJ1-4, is DVKVTQSSRYLVKRTGEKVFLECVQDMDHENMFWYRQDPGLGLRLIYFSYDVKMKEKGDIPEGYSVSREKKERFSLILESASTNQTSMYLCASSLGGFDEKLFFGSGTQLSVL.

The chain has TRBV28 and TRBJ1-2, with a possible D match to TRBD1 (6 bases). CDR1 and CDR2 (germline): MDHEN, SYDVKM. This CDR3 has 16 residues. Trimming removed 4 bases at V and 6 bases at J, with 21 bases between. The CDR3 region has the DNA TGTGCCAGCAGTTCCCCGTGGGGGGCGAGAGTCCATGGCTACACCTTC. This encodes CASSSPWGARVHGYTF.

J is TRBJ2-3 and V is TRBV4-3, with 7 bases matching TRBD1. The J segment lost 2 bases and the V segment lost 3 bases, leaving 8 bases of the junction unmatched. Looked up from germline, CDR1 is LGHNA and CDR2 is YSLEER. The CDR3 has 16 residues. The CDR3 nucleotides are TGCGCCAGCAGCCAGGAAGGGGGCCATGACACAGATACGCAGTATTTT. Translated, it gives CASSQEGGHDTDTQYF.

The CDR3, as DNA: TGTGCCAGCAGCCCGAGTGCAGCGAACACCGGGGAGCTGTTTTTT. It yields the protein CASSPSAANTGELFF. The chain couples TRBV7-6 to TRBJ2-2; no reliable D call. Germline V gene lookup returns CDR1 SGHVS and CDR2 FNYEAQ. The CDR3 loop spans 15 amino acids. Between the trimmed V and J ends, which lost 5 bases and 0 bases, there was a span of 10 bases. Full variable domain (rest looked up from reference TRBV7-6 and TRBJ2-2): GAGVSQSPRYKVTKRGQDVALRCDPISGHVSLYWYRQALGQGPEFLTYFNYEAQQDKSGLPNDRFSAERPEGSISTLTIQRTEQRDSAMYRCASSPSAANTGELFFGEGSRLTVL.

The CDR3 sequence: CAISGTSGGRSSYNEQFF. DNA of the CDR3: TGTGCCATCAGTGGGACTAGCGGGGGCCGTAGCTCCTACAATGAGCAGTTCTTC. The rearrangement uses TRBV10-3 and TRBJ2-1; TRBD2 aligns across 13 bases. The V gene end was trimmed by 4 bases and the J gene end by 0 bases; junction bases not matched to a gene: 6. The CDR3 runs to 18 residues. The V gene's germline CDR1 is ENHRY and CDR2 SYGVKD.

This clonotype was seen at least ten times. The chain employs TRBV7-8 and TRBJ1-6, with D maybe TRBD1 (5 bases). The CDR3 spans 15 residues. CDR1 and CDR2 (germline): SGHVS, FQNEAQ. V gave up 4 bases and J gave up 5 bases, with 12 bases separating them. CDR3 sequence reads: CASSSNRQNNSPLHF. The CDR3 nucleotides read TGTGCCAGCAGCTCAAACCGACAGAATAATTCACCCCTCCACTTT.

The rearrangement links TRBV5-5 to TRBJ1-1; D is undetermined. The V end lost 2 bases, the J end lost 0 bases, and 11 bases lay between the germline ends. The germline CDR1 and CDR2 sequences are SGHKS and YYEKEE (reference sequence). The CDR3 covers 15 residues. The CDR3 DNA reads TGTGCCAGCAGCTTAGAGAGTAGTGTGAACACTGAAGCTTTCTTT. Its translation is CASSLESSVNTEAFF. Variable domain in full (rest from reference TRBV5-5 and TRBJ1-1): DAGVTQSPTHLIKTRGQQVTLRCSPISGHKSVSWYQQVLGQGPQFIFQYYEKEERGRGNFPDRFSARQFPNYSSELNVNALLLGDSALYLCASSLESSVNTEAFFGQGTRLTVV.

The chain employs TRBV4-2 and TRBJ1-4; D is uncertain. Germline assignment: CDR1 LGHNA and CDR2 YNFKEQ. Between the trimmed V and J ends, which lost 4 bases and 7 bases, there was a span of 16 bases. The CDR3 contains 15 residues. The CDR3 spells CASSPTRLRGEKLFF. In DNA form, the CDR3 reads TGTGCCAGCAGCCCGACACGGCTGCGGGGTGAAAAACTGTTTTTT.

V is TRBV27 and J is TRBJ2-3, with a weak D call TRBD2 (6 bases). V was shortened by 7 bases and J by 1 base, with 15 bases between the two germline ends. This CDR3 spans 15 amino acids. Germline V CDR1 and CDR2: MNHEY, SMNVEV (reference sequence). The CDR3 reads CASNPGTARTDTQYF. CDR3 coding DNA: TGTGCCAGCAACCCAGGGACTGCACGCACAGATACGCAGTATTTT.

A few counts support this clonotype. The DNA of the CDR3 is TGTGCCAGCAGCCCGCGGACAGGTGGCGCAAACACCATATATTTT. Amino acid sequence: CASSPRTGGANTIYF. The V call is TRBV7-8, the J call TRBJ1-3, with 7 bases lining up with TRBD1. V dropped 5 bases and J dropped 6; count of bases not matched to a gene: 10. The CDR3 consists of 15 residues. Germline V gene sequence: CDR1 SGHVS, CDR2 FQNEAQ.

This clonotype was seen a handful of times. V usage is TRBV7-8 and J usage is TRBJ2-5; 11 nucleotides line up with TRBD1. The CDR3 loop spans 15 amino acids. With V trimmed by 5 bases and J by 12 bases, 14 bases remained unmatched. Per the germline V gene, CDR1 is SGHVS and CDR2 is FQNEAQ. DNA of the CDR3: TGTGCCAGCAGCCCCCGAGGGGGCGGACAGGGGGCCAAGTACTTC. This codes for CASSPRGGGQGAKYF.